This TCR beta chain was obtained from a study of identical twins. Study-wide points: Modelling approaches yielded underestimates of out-of-frame TCR alpha sharing between monozygotic twins. Invariant cells of the MAIT and iNKT types might have partly distorted the zero-insertion analyses.

This clonotype was seen a few times. Its antigen is still unknown. The authors used template switching to add a universal primer site and gave cDNA unique molecular identifiers. TCRdb re-analysed the 5' RACE reads in MiXCR, keeping a single row per CDR3 protein. The repertoire holds some 590,000 distinct CDR3 sequences, with approximately 9.6% as singletons. V gave up 0 bases and J gave up 3 bases, with 12 bases separating them. Germline-derived CDR1 and CDR2 are DFQATT and SNEGSKA (reference sequence). The length of the CDR3 is 14 residues. In addition, the sample was reused for a study of yellow fever vaccine responses in identical twins. From that report: Among the twins, the vaccine T cell response reportedly seemed partly convergent and partly personalized.

V usage is TRBV20-1 and J usage is TRBJ2-7, with D possibly TRBD1 on 5 matching bases. Sequenced material: PBMCs. The source is a young woman in good health. CDR3 in amino acids: CSARDNRNFYEQYF. The CDR3 bases are TGCAGTGCTAGAGATAACAGGAACTTCTACGAGCAGTACTTC.